This section outlines one T cell receptor beta chain sequence together with its context. Its antigen is still unknown. The germline gene is not matched at one end of the junction; a read error may be the cause. The entry originates in a study of cytomegalovirus exposure and HLA in healthy donors. As for the study in general: Earlier findings included roughly 100 million unique TCR beta sequences obtained from some 180 million T cells.

The CDR3 extends over 15 amino acids. The germline V gene encodes CDR1 SGHNT and CDR2 YENEEA. Both 60 Vbeta primers and 13 Jbeta primers went into the PCR. Using immunoSEQ multiplex PCR, the repertoire was profiled, and TCRdb retains in-frame clones only, with some absent. The profile shows roughly 200,000 clones, roughly 80% of them singletons. Overall study results and limits: Most CMV-associated TCR beta chains appeared HLA-restricted in a later analysis. A missense DCLRE1C variant was associated with V- and J-gene trimming of TCR beta chains in a later analysis, and an independent cohort replicated the association. Later work found that TCR association rates differed between HLA loci; DRB1 had the most and HLA-C the fewest.

The sequence derives from a woman between 50 and 59 years old in good health and CMV-seronegative. The material sequenced was PBMCs. The chain couples TRBV11-3 to TRBJ1-5, with 8 bases identical to TRBD1. This chain's CDR3 is CASSSATAFVPGQGF. CDR3 DNA sequence: TGTGCCAGCAGCTCCGCCACGGCGTTCGTACCCGGACAGGGTTTT.